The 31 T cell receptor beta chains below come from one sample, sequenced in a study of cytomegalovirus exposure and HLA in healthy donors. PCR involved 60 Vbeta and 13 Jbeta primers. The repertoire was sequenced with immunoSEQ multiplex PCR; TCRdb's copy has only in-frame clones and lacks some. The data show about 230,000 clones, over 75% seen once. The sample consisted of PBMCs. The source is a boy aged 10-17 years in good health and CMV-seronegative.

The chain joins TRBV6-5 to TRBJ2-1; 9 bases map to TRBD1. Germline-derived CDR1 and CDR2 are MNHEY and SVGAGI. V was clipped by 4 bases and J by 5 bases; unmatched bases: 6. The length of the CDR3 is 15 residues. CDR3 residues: CASSSGTGSHNEQFF. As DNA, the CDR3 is TGTGCCAGCAGTTCCGGGACAGGGTCACACAATGAGCAGTTCTTC.

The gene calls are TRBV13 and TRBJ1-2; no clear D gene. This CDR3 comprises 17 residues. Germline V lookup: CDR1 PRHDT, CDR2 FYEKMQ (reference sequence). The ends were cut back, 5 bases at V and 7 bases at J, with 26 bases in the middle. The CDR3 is CASSPASGGLPVGGYTF. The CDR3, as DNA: TGTGCCAGCAGCCCGGCCTCGGGCGGACTCCCGGTAGGTGGCTACACCTTC.

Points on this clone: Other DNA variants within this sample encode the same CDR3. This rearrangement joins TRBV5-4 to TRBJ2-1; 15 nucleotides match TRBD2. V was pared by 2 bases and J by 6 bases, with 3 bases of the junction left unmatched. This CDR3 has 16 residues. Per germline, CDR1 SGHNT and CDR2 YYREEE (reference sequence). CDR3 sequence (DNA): TGTGCCAGCAGCTTAGGGACTAGCGGGAGGAGCAATGAGCAGTTCTTC. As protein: CASSLGTSGRSNEQFF.

The CDR3 spells CASSFALAGGVSYNEQFF. CDR3 bases: TGTGCCAGTAGTTTCGCCCTAGCGGGGGGGGTCTCCTACAATGAGCAGTTCTTC. This sequence joins TRBV19 and TRBJ2-1, with 12 nucleotides matching TRBD2. With V trimmed by 5 bases and J by 0 bases, 8 bases remained unmatched. CDR3 length: 18 amino acids. Germline-derived CDR1 and CDR2 are LNHDA and SQIVND (reference sequence).

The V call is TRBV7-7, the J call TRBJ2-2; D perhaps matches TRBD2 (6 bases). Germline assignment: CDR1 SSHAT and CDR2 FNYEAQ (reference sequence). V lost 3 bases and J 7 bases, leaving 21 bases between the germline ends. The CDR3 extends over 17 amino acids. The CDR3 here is CASSFFQTGERVGELFF. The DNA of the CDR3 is TGTGCCAGCAGCTTTTTTCAGACGGGGGAAAGGGTCGGGGAGCTGTTTTTT.

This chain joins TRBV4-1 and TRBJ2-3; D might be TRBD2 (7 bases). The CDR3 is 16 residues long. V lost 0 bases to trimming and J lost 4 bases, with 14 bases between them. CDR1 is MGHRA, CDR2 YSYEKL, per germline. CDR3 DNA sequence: TGCGCCAGCAGCCAAGAAGGGGGGGGCGCCCCAGATACGCAGTATTTT. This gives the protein CASSQEGGGAPDTQYF.

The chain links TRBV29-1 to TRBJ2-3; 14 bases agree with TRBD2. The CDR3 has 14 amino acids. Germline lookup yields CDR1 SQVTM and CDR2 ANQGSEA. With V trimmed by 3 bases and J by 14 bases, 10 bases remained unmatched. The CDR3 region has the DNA TGCAGCGTTGAGATATCGGGACTAGCGGGGGTAAGGTATTTT. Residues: CSVEISGLAGVRYF.

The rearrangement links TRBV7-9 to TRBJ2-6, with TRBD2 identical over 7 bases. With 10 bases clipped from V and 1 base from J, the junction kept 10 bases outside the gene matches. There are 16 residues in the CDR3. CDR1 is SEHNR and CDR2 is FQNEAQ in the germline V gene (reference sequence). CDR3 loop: CAITSWGGSGANVLTF. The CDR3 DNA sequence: TGTGCCATCACTTCCTGGGGGGGTTCTGGGGCCAACGTCCTGACTTTC.

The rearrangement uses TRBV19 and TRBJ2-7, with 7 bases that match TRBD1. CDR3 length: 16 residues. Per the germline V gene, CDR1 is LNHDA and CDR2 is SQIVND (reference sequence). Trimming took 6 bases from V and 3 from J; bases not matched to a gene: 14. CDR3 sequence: CASSPARDSLFYEQYF. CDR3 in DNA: TGTGCCAGTAGCCCCGCAAGGGACAGCCTCTTCTACGAGCAGTACTTC. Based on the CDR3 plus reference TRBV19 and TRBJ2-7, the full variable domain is DGGITQSPKYLFRKEGQNVTLSCEQNLNHDAMYWYRQDPGQGLRLIYYSQIVNDFQKGDIAEGYSVSREKKESFPLTVTSAQKNPTAFYLCASSPARDSLFYEQYFGPGTRLTVT.

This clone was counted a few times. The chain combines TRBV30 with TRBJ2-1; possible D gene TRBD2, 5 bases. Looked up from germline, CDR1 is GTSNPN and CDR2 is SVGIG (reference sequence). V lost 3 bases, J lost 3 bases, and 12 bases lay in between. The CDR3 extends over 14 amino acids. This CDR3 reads CAWRYPGVYNEQFF. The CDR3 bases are TGTGCCTGGAGGTATCCCGGGGTCTACAATGAGCAGTTCTTC.

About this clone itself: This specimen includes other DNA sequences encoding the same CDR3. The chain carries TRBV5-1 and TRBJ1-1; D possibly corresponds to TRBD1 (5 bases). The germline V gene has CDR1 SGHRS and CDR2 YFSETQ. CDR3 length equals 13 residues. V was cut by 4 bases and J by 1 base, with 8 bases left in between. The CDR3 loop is CASSLTGNTEAFF. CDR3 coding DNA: TGCGCCAGCAGCCTCACAGGGAACACTGAAGCTTTCTTT.

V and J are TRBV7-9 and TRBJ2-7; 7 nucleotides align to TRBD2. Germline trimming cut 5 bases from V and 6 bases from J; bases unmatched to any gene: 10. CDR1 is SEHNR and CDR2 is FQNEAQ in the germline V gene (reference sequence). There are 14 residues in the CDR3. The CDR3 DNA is TGTGCCAGCAGCCAAACTAGCGCGCCTTCCGAGCAGTACTTC. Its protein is CASSQTSAPSEQYF.

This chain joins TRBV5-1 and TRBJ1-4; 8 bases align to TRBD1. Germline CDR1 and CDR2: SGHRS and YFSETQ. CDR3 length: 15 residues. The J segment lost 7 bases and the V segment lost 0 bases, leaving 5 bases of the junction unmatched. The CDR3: CASSLGAGGSEKLFF. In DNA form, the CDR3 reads TGCGCCAGCAGCTTGGGGGCAGGGGGCAGTGAAAAACTGTTTTTT.

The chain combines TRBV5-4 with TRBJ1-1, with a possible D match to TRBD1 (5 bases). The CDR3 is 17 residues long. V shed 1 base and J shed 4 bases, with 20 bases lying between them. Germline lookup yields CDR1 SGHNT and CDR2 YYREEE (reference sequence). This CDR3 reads CASSLFSSRREVTEAFF. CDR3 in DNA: TGTGCCAGCAGCTTGTTCTCTAGCCGCAGGGAGGTCACTGAAGCTTTCTTT.

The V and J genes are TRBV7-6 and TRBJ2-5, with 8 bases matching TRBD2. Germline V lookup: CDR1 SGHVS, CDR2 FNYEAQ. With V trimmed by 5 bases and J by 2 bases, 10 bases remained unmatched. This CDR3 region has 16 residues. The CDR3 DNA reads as TGTGCCAGCAGCACTTACAGACTAGCGCAGCAAGAGACCCAGTACTTC. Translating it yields CASSTYRLAQQETQYF.

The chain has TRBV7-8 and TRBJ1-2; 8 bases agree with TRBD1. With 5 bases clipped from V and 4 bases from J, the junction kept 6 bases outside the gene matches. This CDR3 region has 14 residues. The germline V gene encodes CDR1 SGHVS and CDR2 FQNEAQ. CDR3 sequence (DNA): TGTGCCAGCAGCGCCTCCGGGACAGGCTATGGCTACACCTTC. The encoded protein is CASSASGTGYGYTF.

CDR3 sequence: CASSYSGSNSPLHF. In DNA form, the CDR3 reads TGTGCCAGCAGTTACTCTGGGAGTAATTCACCCCTCCACTTT. The chain couples TRBV6-5 to TRBJ1-6; D unresolved. Trimming took off 0 bases at V and 6 bases at J, with 6 bases between the two ends. Looked up from germline, CDR1 is MNHEY and CDR2 is SVGAGI. This CDR3 is built from 14 residues.

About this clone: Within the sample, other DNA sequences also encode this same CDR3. The CDR3 loop reads CASSEAPRGWTGELFF. The CDR3 coding sequence is TGTGCCAGCAGTGAAGCTCCCAGGGGGTGGACCGGGGAGCTGTTTTTT. The chain joins TRBV6-1 to TRBJ2-2; TRBD1 aligns across 7 bases. The CDR3 spans 16 residues. J lost 5 bases, V lost 0 bases, and 6 bases had no gene match. CDR1 MNHNS and CDR2 SASEGT come from the germline V gene.

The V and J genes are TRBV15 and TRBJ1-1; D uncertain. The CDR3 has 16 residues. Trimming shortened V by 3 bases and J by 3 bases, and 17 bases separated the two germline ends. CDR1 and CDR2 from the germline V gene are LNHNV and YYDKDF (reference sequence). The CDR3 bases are TGTGCCACCAGCAGGGGCTTTGTCGGCGGGCACACTGAAGCTTTCTTT. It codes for CATSRGFVGGHTEAFF.

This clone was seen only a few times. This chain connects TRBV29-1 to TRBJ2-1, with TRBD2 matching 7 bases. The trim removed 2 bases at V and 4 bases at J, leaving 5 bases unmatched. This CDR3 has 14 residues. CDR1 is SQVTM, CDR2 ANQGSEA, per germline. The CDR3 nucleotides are TGCAGCGTTGAATACCAGCGGGAATACAATGAGCAGTTCTTC. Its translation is CSVEYQREYNEQFF.

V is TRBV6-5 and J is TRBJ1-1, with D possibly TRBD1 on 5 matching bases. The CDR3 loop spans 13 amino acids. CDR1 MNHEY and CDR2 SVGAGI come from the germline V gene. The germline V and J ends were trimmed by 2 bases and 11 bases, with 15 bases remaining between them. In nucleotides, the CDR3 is TGTGCCAGCAGTTACGAATTGGGACGGGAGGCTTTCTTT. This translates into CASSYELGREAFF.

CDR3: CASSRTRTARIFSTNEKLFF. The CDR3 bases are TGCGCCAGCAGCAGAACCCGGACAGCTCGTATATTCTCTACTAATGAAAAACTGTTTTTT. V and J are TRBV5-1 and TRBJ1-4; TRBD1 might be the D (6 bases). In germline, CDR1 is SGHRS, CDR2 YFSETQ. Trimming cost V 4 bases and J 2 bases, with 27 bases left between them. The CDR3 extends over 20 amino acids.

CDR3 in amino acids: CASSSQGPNTEAFF. CDR3 bases: TGTGCCAGCAGCTCACAGGGACCGAACACTGAAGCTTTCTTT. The chain uses TRBV5-4 and TRBJ1-1; perhaps TRBD1 as D (6 bases). The CDR3 loop spans 14 amino acids. The V end was cut by 3 bases, the J end by 1 base, with 10 bases between. Per germline, CDR1 SGHNT and CDR2 YYREEE (reference sequence). Combining the CDR3 with reference TRBV5-4 and TRBJ1-1 gives the whole variable domain ETGVTQSPTHLIKTRGQQVTLRCSSQSGHNTVSWYQQALGQGPQFIFQYYREEENGRGNFPPRFSGLQFPNYSSELNVNALELDDSALYLCASSSQGPNTEAFFGQGTRLTVV.

The CDR3 coding sequence is TGTGCCAGCAGCCATAGGACTAGCGGGAGAGTTAACTACGAGCAGTACTTC. This encodes CASSHRTSGRVNYEQYF. V and J are TRBV14 and TRBJ2-7, with 13 bases fitting TRBD2. Germline V gives CDR1 SGHDN, CDR2 FVKESK. With V trimmed by 3 bases and J by 3 bases, 8 bases remained unmatched. The CDR3 has 17 residues.

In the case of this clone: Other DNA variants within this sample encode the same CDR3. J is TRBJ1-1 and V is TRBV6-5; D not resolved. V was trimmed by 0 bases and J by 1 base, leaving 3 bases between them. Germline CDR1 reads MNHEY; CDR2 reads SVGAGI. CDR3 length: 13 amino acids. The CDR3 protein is CASSYSANTEAFF. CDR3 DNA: TGTGCCAGCAGTTACTCGGCGAACACTGAAGCTTTCTTT.

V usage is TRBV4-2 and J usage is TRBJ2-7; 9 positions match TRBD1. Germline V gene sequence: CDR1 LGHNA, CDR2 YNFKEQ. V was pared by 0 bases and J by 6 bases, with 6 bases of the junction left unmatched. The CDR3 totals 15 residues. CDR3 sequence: CASSQDPGTGIEQYF. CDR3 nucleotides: TGTGCCAGCAGCCAAGATCCTGGGACAGGGATCGAGCAGTACTTC.

The CDR3 protein is CASSFSPYYEQYF. CDR3 sequence (DNA): TGTGCCAGCAGTTTTAGCCCTTACTACGAGCAGTACTTC. This chain links TRBV27 with TRBJ2-7; D is ambiguous. Germline values: CDR1 MNHEY, CDR2 SMNVEV (reference sequence). This CDR3 is built from 13 residues. Trimming removed 3 bases from V and 3 bases from J, with 9 bases in between.

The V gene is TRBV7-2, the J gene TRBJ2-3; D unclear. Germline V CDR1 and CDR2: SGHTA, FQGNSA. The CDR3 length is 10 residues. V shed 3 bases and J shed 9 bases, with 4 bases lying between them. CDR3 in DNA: TGTGCCAGCAGCTTCCAGACGCAGTATTTT. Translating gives CASSFQTQYF.

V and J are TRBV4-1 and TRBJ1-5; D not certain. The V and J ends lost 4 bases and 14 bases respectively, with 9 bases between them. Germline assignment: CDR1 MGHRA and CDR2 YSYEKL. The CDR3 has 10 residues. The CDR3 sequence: CASSPLSEHF. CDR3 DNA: TGCGCCAGCAGCCCTCTATCGGAGCATTTT.

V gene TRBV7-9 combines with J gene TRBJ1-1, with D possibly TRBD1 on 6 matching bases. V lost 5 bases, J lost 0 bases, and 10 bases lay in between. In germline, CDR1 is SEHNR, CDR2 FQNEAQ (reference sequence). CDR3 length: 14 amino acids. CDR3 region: CASSKQGLNTEAFF. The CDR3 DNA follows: TGTGCCAGCAGCAAACAGGGATTGAACACTGAAGCTTTCTTT.

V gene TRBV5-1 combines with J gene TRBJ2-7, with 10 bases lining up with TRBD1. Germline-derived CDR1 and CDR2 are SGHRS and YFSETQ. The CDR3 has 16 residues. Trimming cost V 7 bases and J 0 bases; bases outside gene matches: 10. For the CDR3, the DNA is TGCGCCAGCGGACAGGGGGACCACCAACGCTCCTACGAGCAGTACTTC. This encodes CASGQGDHQRSYEQYF.